This entry lists 17 T cell receptor beta chains sequenced from one sample in a study of blood T cell repertoires in COVID-19. Sequencing was performed with immunoSEQ multiplex PCR; in TCRdb, only in-frame clones are kept and a portion is missing. Of 180,000 or so clones in the sample, 76% were seen once. The sample consisted of peripheral blood. The origin of the receptors is a woman between 45 and 65 years old with active or convalescent COVID-19.

The chain links TRBV27 to TRBJ2-3; possibly TRBD2 for D (5 bases). The CDR3 is made up of 16 amino acids. The germline CDR1 and CDR2 sequences are MNHEY and SMNVEV (reference sequence). The V gene lost 7 bases and the J gene lost 0 bases, with 17 bases spanning the gap. The CDR3 DNA follows: TGTGCCAGCAAGGCTATCGGGCAGCGGAGCACAGATACGCAGTATTTT. Its translation: CASKAIGQRSTDTQYF.

This clone was seen just once. For the CDR3, the DNA is TGTGCCAGTACCTCACCGGGACAGGGCTATGGCTACACCTTC. Encoded protein: CASTSPGQGYGYTF. This sequence joins TRBV19 and TRBJ1-2; 9 bases match TRBD1. Germline V gene sequence: CDR1 LNHDA, CDR2 SQIVND (reference sequence). The CDR3 contains 14 residues. V was clipped by 7 bases and J by 4 bases; unmatched bases: 7.

This clone appeared a few times. The gene calls are TRBV28 and TRBJ2-7; 8 bases map to TRBD1. Germline loops: CDR1 MDHEN, CDR2 SYDVKM. This CDR3 has 15 residues. Unmatched junction bases numbered 7, after V lost 4 bases and J lost 2 bases. The CDR3 here is CASSYRDRRAYEQYF. DNA for the CDR3: TGTGCCAGCAGTTATCGGGACAGGAGAGCCTACGAGCAGTACTTC.

The chain combines TRBV11-2 with TRBJ1-2, with D uncertain. From germline, CDR1 is SGHAT and CDR2 FQNNGV. The CDR3 extends over 11 amino acids. V was trimmed by 0 bases and J by 14 bases, leaving 10 bases between them. The CDR3 DNA sequence: TGTGCCAGCAGCTTAGAGCGGGTTTATACCTTC. It encodes CASSLERVYTF.

The chain links TRBV2 to TRBJ1-1; D is perhaps TRBD1 (5 bases). The CDR3 sequence is 14 residues long. The V end lost 6 bases, the J end lost 3 bases, and 14 bases lay between the germline ends. CDR1 is SNHLY, CDR2 FYNNEI, per germline. The CDR3: CASRQQEGDTEAFF. DNA of the CDR3: TGTGCCAGCAGACAGCAGGAAGGGGACACTGAAGCTTTCTTT.

The chain recombines TRBV25-1 with TRBJ2-7; 8 nucleotides line up with TRBD1. V gave up 3 bases and J gave up 5 bases; unmatched junction bases: 6. In germline, CDR1 is MGHDK, CDR2 SYGVNS. The CDR3 covers 14 residues. The CDR3 region has the DNA TGTGCCAGCAGTGAGGGGGACAGGCGTCACGAGCAGTACTTC. Protein: CASSEGDRRHEQYF.

This clone was observed a few times. The V call is TRBV6-5, the J call TRBJ2-2; D is perhaps TRBD1 (5 bases). CDR1 is MNHEY, CDR2 SVGAGI, per germline. Trimming removed 4 bases from V and 6 bases from J, with 15 bases in between. The CDR3 runs 15 residues. The CDR3 bases are TGTGCCAGCAGTTCCCAGGGTGTCGCCGCCGGGGAGCTGTTTTTT. The encoded protein is CASSSQGVAAGELFF.

The rearrangement uses TRBV7-3 and TRBJ2-3, with D maybe TRBD2 (6 bases). Trimming stripped 3 bases from V and 4 bases from J, with 11 bases between. The germline V gene has CDR1 SGHTA and CDR2 FQGTGA. This CDR3 spans 14 amino acids. The chain's CDR3 is CASSFSGSSDTQYF. The CDR3 DNA reads as TGTGCCAGCAGCTTTAGCGGTTCTTCAGATACGCAGTATTTT.

In its sample, this clone was seen a few times. The chain has TRBV6-1 and TRBJ2-1; 8 bases align to TRBD2. With 7 bases clipped from V and 7 bases from J, the junction kept 12 bases outside the gene matches. Germline CDR1 is MNHNS and CDR2 is SASEGT. The CDR3 contains 15 residues. In DNA, the CDR3 is TGTGCCAGCACCTCGGGGGGGCGCCCCGGTAATGAGCAGTTCTTC. This encodes CASTSGGRPGNEQFF.

This clone was seen repeatedly, ten times or more. The chain has TRBV10-3 and TRBJ2-7; D remains ambiguous. V lost 2 bases, J lost 4 bases, and 15 bases lay in between. CDR3 length: 15 residues. CDR1 and CDR2 (germline): ENHRY, SYGVKD. The DNA of the CDR3 is TGTGCCATCAGTGAGGAAGACCCTGCGACTTACGAGCAGTACTTC. It is translated as CAISEEDPATYEQYF.

The J gene is TRBJ1-6, the V gene TRBV3-1 (or the pseudogene TRBV3-2); D gene uncertain. CDR1 and CDR2 (germline): LGHDT, YNNKEL (reference sequence). The CDR3 length is 12 residues. V lost 0 bases to trimming and J lost 10 bases, with 4 bases between them. Here the CDR3 DNA reads TGTGCCAGCAGCCAAGATCAGTCACCCCTCCACTTT. Translated: CASSQDQSPLHF.

DNA for the CDR3: TGTGCCAGCAGCCGAGACGGGGACAGGGAAGACACCATATATTTT. This encodes CASSRDGDREDTIYF. The chain links TRBV11-2 to TRBJ1-3; 9 bases map to TRBD1. Germline loops: CDR1 SGHAT, CDR2 FQNNGV. Losses at the gene ends were 5 bases for V and 8 bases for J; bases not matched to a gene: 10. CDR3 length equals 15 residues. The full variable domain, in which reference TRBV11-2 and TRBJ1-3 provide the parts outside the CDR3, is EAGVAQSPRYKIIEKRQSVAFWCNPISGHATLYWYQQILGQGPKLLIQFQNNGVVDDSQLPKDRFSAERLKGVDSTLKIQPAKLEDSAVYLCASSRDGDREDTIYFGEGSWLTVV.

Remarks on this clone: Other DNA sequences in the same sample also yield this CDR3. V usage is TRBV4-3 and J usage is TRBJ2-7; D is unresolved. V was cut by 0 bases and J by 2 bases, with 5 bases left in between. This CDR3 has 13 amino acids. Germline V lookup: CDR1 LGHNA, CDR2 YSLEER. The CDR3 nucleotides read TGCGCCAGCAGCCAAGATCGCGCCTACGAGCAGTACTTC. Translation: CASSQDRAYEQYF.

The chain combines TRBV19 with TRBJ2-3, with TRBD2 matching 9 bases. This CDR3 is 17 amino acids long. The V gene end was trimmed by 2 bases and the J gene end by 6 bases; junction bases not matched to a gene: 12. Looked up from germline, CDR1 is LNHDA and CDR2 is SQIVND (reference sequence). The DNA for the CDR3 is TGTGCCAGTAGTATATCTCCAGCGGGGGGTCCTTTTGATACGCAGTATTTT. Translated, it gives CASSISPAGGPFDTQYF.

The rearrangement links TRBV11-1 to TRBJ1-1; D remains ambiguous. V lost 0 bases to trimming and J lost 5 bases, with 10 bases between them. CDR3 length: 14 residues. Germline V gene sequence: CDR1 SGHAT, CDR2 FQDESV (reference sequence). The CDR3 DNA sequence: TGTGCCAGCAGCTTAGCTAGACGAGGGACTGAAGCTTTCTTT. Protein sequence: CASSLARRGTEAFF.

This clone was counted a few times. The chain uses TRBV5-5 and TRBJ1-5, with D possibly matching TRBD1 (5 bases). Germline V gene lookup returns CDR1 SGHKS and CDR2 YYEKEE (reference sequence). This CDR3 has 14 amino acids. The ends were cut back, 2 bases at V and 7 bases at J, with 13 bases in the middle. CDR3 DNA sequence: TGTGCCAGCAGCTTAGGGTGGGGCCTACAGCCCCAGCATTTT. This encodes CASSLGWGLQPQHF.

The J gene is TRBJ2-3, the V gene TRBV7-8; 7 bases are shared with TRBD1. V trimming: 3 bases; J trimming: 2 bases; junction bases outside the gene matches: 2. CDR3 size: 14 residues. Germline lookup yields CDR1 SGHVS and CDR2 FQNEAQ. The CDR3 DNA sequence: TGTGCCAGCAGCTTTGGGACAGACACAGATACGCAGTATTTT. It encodes CASSFGTDTDTQYF.